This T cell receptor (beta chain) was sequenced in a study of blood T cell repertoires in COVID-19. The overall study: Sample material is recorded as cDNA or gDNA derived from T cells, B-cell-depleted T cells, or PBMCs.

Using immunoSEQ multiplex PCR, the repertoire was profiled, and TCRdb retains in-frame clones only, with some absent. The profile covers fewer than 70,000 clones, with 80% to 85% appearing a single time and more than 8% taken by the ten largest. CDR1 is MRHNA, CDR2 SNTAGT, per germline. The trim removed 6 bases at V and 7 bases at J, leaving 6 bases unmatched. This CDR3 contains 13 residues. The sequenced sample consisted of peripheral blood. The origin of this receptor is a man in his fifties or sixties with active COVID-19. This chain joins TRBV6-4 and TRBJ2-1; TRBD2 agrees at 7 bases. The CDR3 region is CASSRVGGNEQFF. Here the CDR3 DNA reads TGTGCCAGCAGCCGGGTGGGGGGGAATGAGCAGTTCTTC.